The T cell receptor (beta chain) under discussion was sequenced for a study of T cells in Graves' hyperthyroidism and ophthalmopathy. RNA transcripts served as the template for amplifying TCR beta CDR3 regions. RT-PCR in the first round (using the HTBI primer set) targeted the TCR CDR3. TCRdb redid the calling of the multiplex PCR reads with MiXCR, one entry per CDR3 protein. The table lists around 490,000 distinct CDR3 sequences, less than 20% of them singletons. The cohort's ophthalmopathy patients, a group with duration under 3 months, had a Clinical Activity Score of at least 3 and a NOSPECS grade of at least 4. Lactation, pregnancy, other autoimmune disease or uncontrolled infection led to exclusion of patients. Diagnosis relied on clinical symptoms, serum thyroxine and TRAb, thyroid ultrasound and orbital computed tomography. This clonotype was picked up many times. Trimming left V 1 base short and J 10 bases short, with 5 bases between. The CDR3 is made up of 11 amino acids. Germline CDR1 SGHAT, CDR2 FQNNGV.

V and J are TRBV11-2 and TRBJ2-1; no clear D. The receptor was derived from a man aged 35-49 years with Graves' ophthalmopathy. The sample was blood. In DNA, the CDR3 is TGTGCCAGCAGCTTAGCTGGGGAGCAGTTCTTC. Its protein is CASSLAGEQFF. Complete variable domain (other parts from reference TRBV11-2 and TRBJ2-1): EAGVAQSPRYKIIEKRQSVAFWCNPISGHATLYWYQQILGQGPKLLIQFQNNGVVDDSQLPKDRFSAERLKGVDSTLKIQPAKLEDSAVYLCASSLAGEQFFGPGTRLTVL.